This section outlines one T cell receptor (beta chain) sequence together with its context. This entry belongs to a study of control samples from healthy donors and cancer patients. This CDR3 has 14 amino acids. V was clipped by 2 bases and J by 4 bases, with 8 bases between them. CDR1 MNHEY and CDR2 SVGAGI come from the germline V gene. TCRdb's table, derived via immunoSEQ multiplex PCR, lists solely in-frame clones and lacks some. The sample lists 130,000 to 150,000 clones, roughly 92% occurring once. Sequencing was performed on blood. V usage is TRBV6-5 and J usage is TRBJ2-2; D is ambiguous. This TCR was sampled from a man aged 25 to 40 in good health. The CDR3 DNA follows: TGTGCCAGCAGTTACGTCCCTACCACCGGGGAGCTGTTTTTT. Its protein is CASSYVPTTGELFF.